The present entry profiles one T cell receptor (beta chain) with its context. Its antigen remains unknown. Other nucleotide sequences in the sample specify the same CDR3. The assay was immunoSEQ multiplex PCR, and TCRdb's table has in-frame clones only and misses some. The sample contains 37,000 or so clones, roughly 81% of which appear only once. The record originates from a study of OX40 agonist ivuxolimab in advanced cancers. Study-level information: Patients with prior anti-PD-1, anti-PD-L1 or anti-CTLA-4 therapy were eligible; 35% to 45% had some. Partial responses occurred in Three dose-escalation patients, one with hepatocellular carcinoma and two with cutaneous melanoma.

Trimming shortened V by 1 base and J by 5 bases, and 6 bases separated the two germline ends. CDR1 is LGHNT and CDR2 is FRNRAP in the germline V gene. This CDR3 is 12 amino acids long. Findings and limits, study-wide: By week 6 at 0.1 to 3.0 mg/kg, blood CD4+ and CD8+ T cells had expanded clonally.

This chain joins TRBV12-5 and TRBJ2-7; no firm D call. This receptor was obtained from an adult with an advanced solid tumor such as melanoma, head and neck, liver or kidney cancer. Sequencing was performed on CD4+ or CD8+ T cells sorted from blood, taken in a trial of the OX40 agonist ivuxolimab. CDR3 in amino acids: CASGLGQNEQYF. The CDR3 nucleotides read TGTGCTAGTGGTTTGGGGCAGAACGAGCAGTACTTC.